This T cell receptor beta chain was profiled in a study of blood T cell repertoires in COVID-19 (dated by TCRdb to about 2020). Study-level background: The collaborator samples originated in the United States, Italy and Spain and spanned the acute and convalescent phases of COVID-19. HLA class I and class II types, where available, came from metadata supplied by the sample provider rather than from assay-based typing. Deeply sampled blood TCRbeta repertoires from subjects exposed to, actively infected with, or recovered from COVID-19 were included in the dataset. The samples were drawn from the first 160 participants of the ongoing ImmuneRACE study and from 1,200 or so subjects provided by 6 global collaborators. The material from the prospective study consisted of cDNA or gDNA derived from T cells, B-cell-depleted T cells, or PBMCs. A freely available public database, intended as a resource for researchers studying the immune response to SARS-CoV-2, is where the repertoires were released. Sample metadata almost always included a de-identified subject ID, COVID-19 status, age in years and sex.

TCRbeta CDR3 regions were amplified from genomic DNA using the immunoSEQ Assay, a bias-controlled multiplex PCR. In the source study's methods: Nucleated cell counts per sample were estimated from amplification of reference gene primers within the assay. To quantify the absolute abundance of each unique TCRbeta CDR3 rearrangement, sequence reads were collapsed and filtered. Productive Simpson clonality was computed per sample as the square root of Simpson's diversity index over productive rearrangements. Imported from immuneACCESS, the table was reduced by TCRdb to in-frame sequences with V and J called. These copies leave out some clones; in studies compared against another copy, an unresolved V gene accounts for under half, and the cause of the remainder is not known. V and J calls and clone size come straight from that table; D and trimming were deduced from the DNA. This sample has about 50,000 clones in its table, and about 90% of those were observed once. The ten largest clones add up to about 2% of the sample.

Via the germline V gene, CDR1 is SGHRS and CDR2 YFSETQ. Trimming removed 3 bases from V and 8 bases from J; the gene matches leave 4 bases unexplained. From the cysteine through the phenylalanine, the CDR3 covers 14 amino acids. Solely the CDR3 DNA is kept, with 42 bases framed from the first base. On the study overall, not on this receptor specifically: How much clinical and demographic metadata was included differed by source and by participant, and the metadata was provided uncurated.

Concerning this clone itself: Its cognate antigen has yet to be identified. No clone much larger than this one lies a single base away; base qualities are absent.

One collaborating source in Seattle enrolled patients while the patients were actively infected and followed the patients over time throughout the course of disease. The collaborating institutions used their own protocols to collect whole blood in K2EDTA tubes. For TCRbeta analysis, collaborators shipped samples as frozen whole blood, isolated PBMCs, or DNA extracted from either of those sample types. Sequencing was performed on peripheral blood. The chain uses TRBV5-1 and TRBJ1-6, with TRBD1 matching 8 junction bases. The receptor was isolated from a woman of 80 years or more with COVID-19, enrolled during active disease. The CDR3: CASSSQGVDSPLHF. The sequenced DNA: TGCGCCAGCAGCTCACAGGGGGTGGATTCACCCCTCCACTTT.